This T cell receptor (beta chain) originates from a study of cytomegalovirus exposure and HLA in healthy donors. Trimming cost V 2 bases and J 8 bases, with 12 bases left between them. Germline-derived CDR1 and CDR2 are MNHNS and SASEGT. The CDR3 loop spans 13 amino acids. These donors counted as nominally healthy when sampled, but unrecorded immune exposures were likely. Study observations and caveats: Immune exposure information available was restricted to CMV serostatus. TRBV6-2, TRBV6-3 and some other V segments were unresolvable in 87-base-pair reads. The study labeled more than 150 TCR beta chains cytomegalovirus-associated.

This clone was observed once. Its matching antigen is unknown. Primers for the PCR totalled 60 Vbeta and 13 Jbeta. TCRdb's copy holds only in-frame clones and misses some; the assay was immunoSEQ multiplex PCR. The sample records around 210,000 clones, about 88% being singletons. Sample: PBMCs. The chain has TRBV6-1 and TRBJ1-2; a possible D gene is TRBD1 (6 bases). The origin of this receptor is a girl aged 2 to 10 in good health and CMV-seronegative. This chain's CDR3 is CASSETAGVGYTF. The CDR3 DNA sequence: TGTGCCAGCAGTGAAACGGCAGGGGTGGGCTACACCTTC.